This entry features one T cell receptor (beta chain) sequence. Its antigen is still unknown. The CDR3 is 13 residues long. V lost 0 bases and J lost 6; bases outside the gene matches: 3. Germline V gives CDR1 SGHTS, CDR2 YDEGEE. The naive CD8 subset, CD45RO-negative cells positively selected for CCR7, excluded terminally differentiated effector memory CD45RA+ cells. This sample stems from a study of shared clonotypes between healthy human individuals. General study results and limits: Rarefaction showed that sequencing of sorted subsets was incomplete (despite large depth). Shared across several donors were around 5% of the naive CD4 clonotypes.

Assay: immunoSEQ multiplex PCR; the TCRdb copy retains only in-frame clones and omits some. The sample includes hundreds of thousands of clones, around 90% of them seen just once. This TCR derives from a man younger than 40 in good health. Input material: naive CD8+ T cells sorted from blood. This sequence joins TRBV5-8 and TRBJ2-7, with 7 positions matching TRBD2. This CDR3 reads CASSLVGGVEQYF. The CDR3 DNA reads TGTGCCAGCAGCTTGGTGGGAGGGGTCGAGCAGTACTTC.